This TCR beta chain stems from a study of blood T cell repertoires in COVID-19. Whole-study context: From T cells, B-cell-depleted T cells, or PBMCs came the material, which was cDNA or gDNA.

TCRdb's table, derived via immunoSEQ multiplex PCR, lists solely in-frame clones and lacks some. The sample carries about 120,000 clones, approximately 82% recorded once. V lost 1 base to trimming and J lost 3 bases, with 13 bases between them. Germline loops: CDR1 KGHSH, CDR2 LQKENI. There are 16 residues in the CDR3. This chain uses TRBV18 with TRBJ1-5, with D perhaps matching TRBD1 (5 bases). The receptor was isolated from a woman between 45 and 60 years old with acute or convalescent COVID-19. Sequenced material: peripheral blood. CDR3 protein: CASSPQGSSTNQPQHF. In DNA form, the CDR3 reads TGTGCCAGCTCACCACAGGGGTCCTCGACCAATCAGCCCCAGCATTTT.